Below, 30 T cell receptor beta chains from the same sample are listed, as sequenced in a study of CD8 T cells in ankylosing spondylitis. Broader study findings: Made up of about eight highly homologous variants, a TCR beta motif appeared characteristic of ankylosing spondylitis blood.

TCRdb analysed the 5' RACE reads with MiXCR anew, one entry per CDR3 protein. The sample lists approximately 440,000 distinct CDR3 sequences, 17% occurring once. These receptors have no known antigen. The sequenced sample consisted of blood, either unsorted or a sorted T cell fraction (not recorded which). Every receptor here comes from a male donor with ankylosing spondylitis.

V usage is TRBV29-1 and J usage is TRBJ2-2; D is unresolved. From germline, CDR1 is SQVTM and CDR2 ANQGSEA. V lost 6 bases and J 0 bases, leaving 8 bases between the germline ends. The CDR3 covers 13 residues. CDR3 residues: CSVPEANTGELFF. The CDR3 DNA follows: TGCAGCGTCCCCGAGGCGAACACCGGGGAGCTGTTTTTT.

This clonotype was seen a handful of times. This chain joins TRBV7-9 and TRBJ2-2, with D unresolved. The CDR3 totals 14 residues. Germline CDR1 and CDR2: SEHNR and FQNEAQ (reference sequence). Trimming stripped 1 base from V and 6 bases from J, with 9 bases between. The CDR3 loop reads CASSLVGLSGELFF. CDR3 nucleotide sequence: TGTGCCAGCAGCTTAGTGGGTTTATCCGGGGAGCTGTTTTTT.

The genes are TRBV20-1 and TRBJ2-1, with D uncertain. This CDR3 has 14 residues. CDR1 is DFQATT and CDR2 is SNEGSKA in the germline V gene (reference sequence). Trimming left V 0 bases short and J 4 bases short, with 10 bases between. CDR3 loop: CSARDRRRYNEQFF. The CDR3 region has the DNA TGCAGTGCTAGAGATAGGCGTAGGTACAATGAGCAGTTCTTC.

V usage is TRBV18 and J usage is TRBJ1-6, with a tentative D call TRBD1 (6 bases). This CDR3 spans 13 amino acids. V lost 3 bases and J 10 bases, leaving 10 bases between the germline ends. CDR1 is KGHSH and CDR2 is LQKENI in the germline V gene. The CDR3 sequence: CASSPKGESPLHF. The CDR3 coding sequence is TGTGCCAGCTCACCTAAGGGGGAATCACCCCTCCACTTT.

The CDR3 coding sequence is TGCGCCAGCAGCCTGGGACAGGGGGTGGTGGAGACCCAGTACTTC. This encodes CASSLGQGVVETQYF. The V and J genes are TRBV5-1 and TRBJ2-5; 11 bases agree with TRBD1. The CDR3 contains 15 residues. The ends lost 4 bases at V and 5 bases at J; junction bases unmatched: 7. CDR1 SGHRS and CDR2 YFSETQ come from the germline V gene.

This clonotype was seen a handful of times. CDR3 protein: CASSSRGVTDTQYF. The DNA of the CDR3 is TGTGCCAGCAGCTCGCGGGGGGTCACAGATACGCAGTATTTT. This chain uses TRBV11-2 with TRBJ2-3; 8 bases align to TRBD2. Trimming cost V 4 bases and J 2 bases; bases outside gene matches: 2. CDR1 and CDR2 from the germline V gene are SGHAT and FQNNGV. The CDR3 spans 14 residues.

The rearrangement links TRBV20-1 to TRBJ2-7; 9 bases match TRBD1. After removal of 5 bases from V and 6 bases from J, the junction contained 11 bases not matched to a gene. Germline loops: CDR1 DFQATT, CDR2 SNEGSKA (reference sequence). The CDR3 consists of 14 residues. The CDR3 loop is CSALNRDREIEQYF. The CDR3 DNA follows: TGCAGTGCTCTTAATCGGGACAGGGAGATCGAGCAGTACTTC.

V usage is TRBV11-1 and J usage is TRBJ2-1; weak D call: TRBD2 (7 bases). Germline CDR1 reads SGHAT; CDR2 reads FQDESV (reference sequence). The CDR3 is 15 residues long. V lost 4 bases, J lost 5 bases, and 15 bases lay in between. CDR3 sequence reads: CASSYGGPSDNEQFF. The DNA of the CDR3 is TGTGCCAGCAGCTACGGGGGGCCTAGCGACAATGAGCAGTTCTTC.

This sequence joins TRBV7-9 and TRBJ1-4; possible D gene TRBD1, 6 bases. The V gene lost 1 base and the J gene lost 8 bases, with 11 bases spanning the gap. The germline gives CDR1 SEHNR, CDR2 FQNEAQ (reference sequence). The CDR3 covers 14 residues. The CDR3 sequence is CASSLVVGAEKLFF. CDR3 in DNA: TGTGCCAGCAGCTTAGTTGTGGGGGCAGAAAAACTGTTTTTT. Drawing the rest from reference TRBV7-9 and TRBJ1-4, the complete variable domain is DTGVSQNPRHKITKRGQNVTFRCDPISEHNRLYWYRQTLGQGPEFLTYFQNEAQLEKSRLLSDRFSAERPKGSFSTLEIQRTEQGDSAMYLCASSLVVGAEKLFFGSGTQLSVL.

This clonotype has just a few counts. The chain recombines TRBV5-1 with TRBJ2-3; 9 bases line up with TRBD1. CDR3 length: 16 amino acids. Germline V CDR1 and CDR2: SGHRS, YFSETQ. After removal of 4 bases from V and 4 bases from J, the junction contained 10 bases not matched to a gene. The CDR3 DNA follows: TGCGCCAGCAGCACCACAGGGGGCTCGAGGGCAGATACGCAGTATTTT. Encoded protein: CASSTTGGSRADTQYF.

This clonotype was counted at least ten times. This rearrangement joins TRBV6-5 to TRBJ1-1; D unresolved. The CDR3 has 15 amino acids. CDR1 and CDR2 from the germline V gene are MNHEY and SVGAGI. Trimming shortened V by 0 bases and J by 1 base, and 9 bases separated the two germline ends. The CDR3 nucleotides are TGTGCCAGCAGTTACTCCCGGGGAACGAACACTGAAGCTTTCTTT. Amino acids: CASSYSRGTNTEAFF.

This clonotype came up a few times. The chain carries TRBV16 and TRBJ2-7, with D possibly being TRBD1 (6 bases). The length of the CDR3 is 13 residues. The germline V and J ends were trimmed by 4 bases and 5 bases, with 12 bases remaining between them. CDR1 is KGHSY and CDR2 is FQNENV in the germline V gene. Here the CDR3 DNA reads TGTGCCAGCAGCCTAGACAGGCTCGACGAGCAGTACTTC. It translates to CASSLDRLDEQYF.

This clonotype was observed many times. This rearrangement joins TRBV7-2 to TRBJ2-7; TRBD1 is a possible D gene (6 bases). V was trimmed by 4 bases and J by 3 bases, leaving 10 bases between them. The CDR3 is made up of 13 amino acids. The germline CDR1 and CDR2 sequences are SGHTA and FQGNSA. CDR3 sequence: CASSSRDNYEQYF. The CDR3 DNA follows: TGTGCCAGCAGCTCCCGGGACAACTACGAGCAGTACTTC.

A few counts support this clonotype. The chain joins TRBV20-1 to TRBJ2-3, with 13 bases aligning to TRBD2. Germline V lookup: CDR1 DFQATT, CDR2 SNEGSKA (reference sequence). Trimming at V came to 7 bases and at J to 8 bases, leaving 6 bases not matched to a gene. There are 13 residues in the CDR3. CDR3 protein: CSVPTSGGFTQYF. The CDR3 DNA sequence: TGCAGTGTACCGACTAGCGGGGGGTTTACGCAGTATTTT.

Worth noting for this clonotype: This clone may be a read error of a much larger clone one base away. The J gene is TRBJ2-3, the V gene TRBV12-3 or TRBV12-4, with D perhaps TRBD1 (5 bases). V lost 5 bases and J 2 bases, leaving 20 bases between the germline ends. The CDR3 has 17 residues. CDR3: CASSHRRLTVHTDTQYF. The CDR3 bases are TGTGCCAGCAGTCACCGACGTCTGACAGTCCACACAGATACGCAGTATTTT.

This clonotype was recorded many times. The V and J genes are TRBV10-3 and TRBJ1-4, with no clear D. Trimming took off 3 bases at V and 2 bases at J, with 13 bases between the two ends. The length of the CDR3 is 16 residues. Germline V gives CDR1 ENHRY, CDR2 SYGVKD. The CDR3 sequence: CAISERGGSTNEKLFF. Written as DNA, the CDR3 is TGTGCCATCAGTGAACGGGGTGGAAGCACTAATGAAAAACTGTTTTTT.

This clonotype occurred many times. This chain links TRBV20-1 with TRBJ1-1, with TRBD1 as a possible D gene (6 bases). V lost 5 bases and J 0 bases, leaving 10 bases between the germline ends. This CDR3 is 13 amino acids long. The germline V gene encodes CDR1 DFQATT and CDR2 SNEGSKA (reference sequence). CDR3 in amino acids: CSAPNRVNTEAFF. CDR3 coding DNA: TGCAGTGCTCCAAACAGGGTGAACACTGAAGCTTTCTTT.

The chain couples TRBV20-1 to TRBJ1-6; D is unresolved. CDR1 and CDR2 (germline): DFQATT, SNEGSKA (reference sequence). CDR3 length: 16 residues. Trimming shortened V by 6 bases and J by 0 bases, and 15 bases separated the two germline ends. Written as DNA, the CDR3 is TGCAGTGCAAAACCCGACCGGACCTCCTATAATTCACCCCTCCACTTT. Protein sequence: CSAKPDRTSYNSPLHF.

The V and J genes are TRBV5-5 and TRBJ1-5, with D possibly TRBD1 on 5 matching bases. This CDR3 region has 16 residues. The germline V gene encodes CDR1 SGHKS and CDR2 YYEKEE (reference sequence). V lost 0 bases and J lost 1, with 11 bases in between. CDR3 region: CASSLAGGSSNQPQHF. The CDR3 DNA follows: TGTGCCAGCAGCTTGGCCGGGGGAAGCAGCAATCAGCCCCAGCATTTT.

The rearrangement joins TRBV15 to TRBJ1-5, with 7 bases lining up with TRBD1. Germline CDR1 and CDR2: LNHNV and YYDKDF (reference sequence). This CDR3 has 14 residues. The V segment lost 5 bases and the J segment 5 bases; nucleotides outside the gene matches: 6. The CDR3 spells CATSPTGEDQPQHF. The CDR3 DNA reads TGTGCCACCAGCCCAACAGGGGAGGATCAGCCCCAGCATTTT.

This sequence joins TRBV6-1 and TRBJ1-4; D perhaps matches TRBD1 (5 bases). With 1 base removed from V and 8 bases from J, the gap between germline ends came to 14 bases. Germline CDR1 MNHNS, CDR2 SASEGT. The CDR3 is 15 residues long. CDR3 residues: CASSEDRGSGEKLFF. In nucleotides, the CDR3 is TGTGCCAGCAGTGAAGATAGGGGAAGCGGGGAAAAACTGTTTTTT.

The rearrangement uses TRBV4-3 and TRBJ2-5; TRBD2 matches at 7 bases. Unmatched junction bases numbered 2, after V lost 3 bases and J lost 1 base. This CDR3 has 14 amino acids. Germline CDR1 LGHNA, CDR2 YSLEER. CDR3 in amino acids: CASSQSSGQETQYF. The CDR3 DNA follows: TGCGCCAGCAGCCAGTCTAGCGGCCAAGAGACCCAGTACTTC.

A few counts support this clonotype. This chain uses TRBV2 with TRBJ2-3, with 14 bases fitting TRBD2. The CDR3 is made up of 14 amino acids. Germline trimming cut 6 bases from V and 7 bases from J; bases unmatched to any gene: 3. The germline CDR1 and CDR2 sequences are SNHLY and FYNNEI. The CDR3, as DNA: TGTGCCAGCAGGGGGACTAGCGGGGGATATACGCAGTATTTT. The encoded protein is CASRGTSGGYTQYF.

This clonotype was counted ten times or more. V and J are TRBV2 and TRBJ1-1; D may be TRBD1 (5 bases). V shed 9 bases and J shed 7 bases, with 18 bases lying between them. CDR1 is SNHLY and CDR2 is FYNNEI in the germline V gene. There are 13 residues in the CDR3. The DNA of the CDR3 is TGTGCCAGTAAAGACGGGGGTCGCGGTGAAGCTTTCTTT. This encodes CASKDGGRGEAFF.

The chain recombines TRBV11-2 with TRBJ2-4; no clear D gene. Trimming took off 0 bases at V and 2 bases at J, with 14 bases between the two ends. CDR1 is SGHAT and CDR2 is FQNNGV in the germline V gene. The CDR3 length is 17 residues. DNA of the CDR3: TGTGCCAGCAGCTTAGAAGCGCAGTGGGGAACCAAAAACATTCAGTACTTC. This gives the protein CASSLEAQWGTKNIQYF.

This clonotype was found once. The CDR3 DNA reads TGTGCCAGCAGACGGGACATTAGGGGTGGCTACACCTTC. Encoded protein: CASRRDIRGGYTF. V usage is TRBV12-3 or TRBV12-4 and J usage is TRBJ1-2, with D perhaps matching TRBD1 (6 bases). The germline V and J ends were trimmed by 6 bases and 7 bases, with 15 bases remaining between them. This CDR3 contains 13 residues.

The chain uses TRBV11-1 and TRBJ1-1, with TRBD1 as a possible D gene (5 bases). The ends were cut back, 5 bases at V and 1 base at J, with 14 bases in the middle. Germline V gives CDR1 SGHAT, CDR2 FQDESV (reference sequence). This CDR3 spans 15 amino acids. The CDR3 loop is CASSPRGDGNTEAFF. The CDR3 DNA follows: TGTGCCAGCAGCCCCCGGGGGGACGGGAACACTGAAGCTTTCTTT.

There are a few counts of this clonotype. The CDR3 region is CASSSLGAGAYGYTF. CDR3 sequence (DNA): TGCGCCAGCAGCTCCCTGGGGGCGGGGGCCTATGGCTACACCTTC. This chain connects TRBV5-1 to TRBJ1-2; tentatively, D is TRBD1 (6 bases). Germline V gives CDR1 SGHRS, CDR2 YFSETQ. The V and J ends lost 3 bases and 4 bases respectively, with 16 bases between them. The CDR3 contains 15 residues.

The chain uses TRBV15 and TRBJ1-4, with 7 positions matching TRBD1. The V segment lost 3 bases and the J segment 7 bases; nucleotides outside the gene matches: 5. Germline loops: CDR1 LNHNV, CDR2 YYDKDF (reference sequence). CDR3 length: 14 residues. CDR3 sequence reads: CATSRDRLSEKLFF. In DNA, the CDR3 is TGTGCCACCAGCAGGGACAGGCTAAGTGAAAAACTGTTTTTT.

V and J are TRBV20-1 and TRBJ1-2; D is unresolved. Germline lookup yields CDR1 DFQATT and CDR2 SNEGSKA (reference sequence). The CDR3 has 14 amino acids. The V gene lost 3 bases and the J gene lost 0 bases, with 11 bases spanning the gap. CDR3 sequence reads: CSARRPGANYGYTF. CDR3 DNA sequence: TGCAGTGCTAGGCGACCCGGAGCTAACTATGGCTACACCTTC.